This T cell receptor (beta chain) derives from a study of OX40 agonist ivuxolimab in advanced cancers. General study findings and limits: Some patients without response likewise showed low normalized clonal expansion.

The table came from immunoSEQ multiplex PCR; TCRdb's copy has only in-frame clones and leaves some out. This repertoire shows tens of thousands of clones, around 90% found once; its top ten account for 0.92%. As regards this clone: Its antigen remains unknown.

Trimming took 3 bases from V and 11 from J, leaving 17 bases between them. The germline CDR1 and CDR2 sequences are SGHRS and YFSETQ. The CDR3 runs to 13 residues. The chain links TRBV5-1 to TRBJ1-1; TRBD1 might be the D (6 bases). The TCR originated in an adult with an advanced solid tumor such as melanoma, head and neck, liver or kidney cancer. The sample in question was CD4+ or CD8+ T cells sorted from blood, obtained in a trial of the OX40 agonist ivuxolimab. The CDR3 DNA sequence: TGCGCCAGCAGCTCAAAATCAGGGGCGGGGGCTTTCTTT. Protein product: CASSSKSGAGAFF.